Listed below are T cell receptor beta chains from one sample, sequenced in a study of T cell responses to AZD1222 COVID-19 vaccine. TCRdb keeps only in-frame clones here, not all; method: immunoSEQ multiplex PCR. The sample lists 200,000 to 250,000 clones; 94% were seen once. The sample in question was peripheral blood, obtained 28 days after the second dose of the MenACWY control vaccine. These receptors were collected from an adult who received the MenACWY meningococcal vaccine as a control. CDR3s include the opening cysteine and the closing phenylalanine or tryptophan. A D gene is named only where the DNA matches it firmly. Expanded clones are given a class, and other clones once, few, many or no size at all.

J gene | V gene | D gene | clone size | CDR3 DNA | CDR3 protein
TRBJ2-3 | TRBV11-1 | TRBD2 | - | TGTGCCAGCAGTGGGACTAGCGGGGCGGGAGATACGCAGTATTTT | CASSGTSGAGDTQYF
TRBJ2-7 | TRBV29-1 | - | - | TGCAGCGGTGGGGAGGGCTCAAACAGGGGCGAGCAGTACTTC | CSGGEGSNRGEQYF
TRBJ2-7 | TRBV12-3/TRBV12-4 | - | once | TGTGCCAGCAGTAGCGAGTATCGGGGGGAGCAGTACTTC | CASSSEYRGEQYF
TRBJ1-6 | TRBV27 | - | - | TGTGCCAGCACCGAACGAACAGGGTCTCCCTATTCGGCCCTCCACTTT | CASTERTGSPYSALHF
TRBJ2-6 | TRBV19 | - | - | TGTGCCAGTAAGACCTGGACAACTGGGACCTCTGGGGCCAACGTCCTGACTTTC | CASKTWTTGTSGANVLTF
TRBJ2-1 | TRBV6-5 | TRBD2 | - | TGTGCCACCGGACTAGCGGGGAACAATGAGCAGTTCTTC | CATGLAGNNEQFF
TRBJ1-2 | TRBV30 | - | - | TGTGCCTGGAGTGAAACAGGTTTAGCTAACTATGGCTACACCTTC | CAWSETGLANYGYTF
TRBJ1-3 | TRBV7-2 | - | - | TGTGCCAGCAGCTTACGTTTCCAGGACTCTGGAAACACCATATATTTT | CASSLRFQDSGNTIYF
TRBJ1-4 | TRBV2 | - | - | TGTGCCAGCAGTGGGGCAGGATTAACTAATGAAAAACTGTTTTTT | CASSGAGLTNEKLFF
TRBJ2-7 | TRBV25-1 | TRBD2 | - | TGTGCCAGCAGTGAATCACTAGCGGGAAACTACGAGCAGTACTTC | CASSESLAGNYEQYF
TRBJ2-1 | TRBV5-5 | TRBD1 | - | TGTGCCAGCAGCTTGGGAACAGGGGGCGCGATCAGTGAGCAGTTCTTC | CASSLGTGGAISEQFF
TRBJ2-7 | TRBV7-2 | - | - | TGTGCCAGCAGCTTAGCTGGGCGATCCTACGAGCAGTACTTC | CASSLAGRSYEQYF
TRBJ2-3 | TRBV7-2 | - | - | TGTGCCAGCCGACAGGCCCTCTCGGCAGATACGCAGTATTTT | CASRQALSADTQYF
TRBJ2-3 | TRBV3-1/TRBV3-2 | TRBD2 | - | TGTGCCAGCAGCCCGACTAGCGGGGGCCCCACAGATACGCAGTATTTT | CASSPTSGGPTDTQYF
TRBJ2-1 | TRBV7-9 | - | - | TGTGCCAGCAGCTTATTTCCAGCGTACAATGAGCAGTTCTTC | CASSLFPAYNEQFF
TRBJ2-1 | TRBV15 | TRBD2 | once | TGTGCCACTGTCGAGCGGGGGTCCTACAATGAGCAGTTCTTC | CATVERGSYNEQFF
TRBJ2-3 | TRBV7-9 | TRBD2 | - | TGTGCCAGCAGCCAACCAGGACTAGGCACAGATACGCAGTATTTT | CASSQPGLGTDTQYF
TRBJ2-5 | TRBV18 | - | - | TGTGCCAGCTCACCCGAAAGACGGGCTGCGGAGACCCAGTACTTC | CASSPERRAAETQYF
TRBJ1-1 | TRBV6-6 | - | - | TGTGCCAGCAGGGACGGGCCCGAAGGAGAGAACACTGAAGCTTTCTTT | CASRDGPEGENTEAFF
TRBJ2-6 | TRBV29-1 | - | - | TGCAGCGTTGGCCATGATCCTTCTGGGGCCAACGTCCTGACTTTC | CSVGHDPSGANVLTF
TRBJ1-6 | TRBV28 | TRBD1 | - | TGTGCCAGCAGTGGGGCGAGGGGACAGGGTTTTTACTATAATTCACCCCTCCACTTT | CASSGARGQGFYYNSPLHF
TRBJ1-4 | TRBV2 | - | - | TGTGCCAGCAATGGCCGGGAAGGGGAAAAACTGTTTTTT | CASNGREGEKLFF
TRBJ2-7 | TRBV18 | - | - | TGTGCCAGCTCAACTCCCGAATTTTACGAGCAGTACTTC | CASSTPEFYEQYF
TRBJ2-1 | TRBV7-9 | - | - | TGTGCCAGCAGCTTAGTAGCGGACAATGAGCAGTTCTTC | CASSLVADNEQFF
TRBJ2-7 | TRBV3-1/TRBV3-2 | TRBD1 | - | TGTGCCAGCAGCGGGCGACAGGGAATGTTTGAGCAGTACTTC | CASSGRQGMFEQYF
TRBJ1-2 | TRBV9 | - | - | TGTGCCAGCGTGGAGGGCGTAGGGGGCTATGGCTACACCTTC | CASVEGVGGYGYTF
TRBJ1-6 | TRBV6-5 | - | - | TGTGCCAGCAGTTATGGCCTTAATTCACCCCTCCACTTT | CASSYGLNSPLHF
TRBJ2-3 | TRBV4-2 | TRBD1 | - | TGTGCCAGCAGCCCGACAGGGGCAGATACGCAGTATTTT | CASSPTGADTQYF
TRBJ1-2 | TRBV7-9 | TRBD1 | - | TGTGCCAGCAGCGCGGACAGGGGAGCCTATGGCTACACCTTC | CASSADRGAYGYTF
TRBJ1-2 | TRBV9 | TRBD1 | once | TGTGCCAGCAGCGACCCTGGGGGACAGGACCTTTATGGCTACACCTTC | CASSDPGGQDLYGYTF
TRBJ2-7 | TRBV6-5 | - | - | TGTGCCAGCAGTCCCCAGCCTACTTCCATCTACGAGCAGTACTTC | CASSPQPTSIYEQYF
TRBJ1-2 | TRBV9 | - | - | TGTGCCAGCAGCGCCGGCGGGGGAATTGGAGGCTACACCTTC | CASSAGGGIGGYTF
TRBJ2-2 | TRBV5-6 | - | - | TGTGCCAGCAGCCTACAGACAGCCAACACCGGGGAGCTGTTTTTT | CASSLQTANTGELFF
TRBJ1-4 | TRBV5-4 | - | - | TGTGCCAGCAGCTTGGACGGGTTGGCAACTAATGAAAAACTGTTTTTT | CASSLDGLATNEKLFF
TRBJ2-5 | TRBV29-1 | TRBD2 | - | TGCAGCGCCCGGACTAGCGGGAGTATGGAGTACTTC | CSARTSGSMEYF
TRBJ2-1 | TRBV6-5 | TRBD2 | - | TGTGCCAGCAGCTTAGCGGGAGGTTACAATGAGCAGTTCTTC | CASSLAGGYNEQFF
TRBJ2-7 | TRBV3-1/TRBV3-2 | - | - | TGTGCCAGCAGCCAGGTCCCGACCTACGAGCAGTACTTC | CASSQVPTYEQYF
TRBJ1-4 | TRBV15 | - | - | TGTGCCACCAGCAGAGATCCAGACGGCAATGAAAAACTGTTTTTT | CATSRDPDGNEKLFF
TRBJ1-2 | TRBV6-1 | - | once | TGTGCCAGCAGTGATGTAGGAGTGAGCTATGGCTACACCTTC | CASSDVGVSYGYTF
TRBJ2-3 | TRBV6-1 | TRBD2 | - | TGTGCCAGCAGTGCTCGAGAGCGGGGGTTGGGTGATACGCAGTATTTT | CASSARERGLGDTQYF
TRBJ1-5 | TRBV28 | TRBD1 | - | TGTGCCAGCAGTTCCCTTTGGACAGGGGGCGATCAGCCCCAGCATTTT | CASSSLWTGGDQPQHF
TRBJ2-7 | TRBV7-8 | - | - | TGTGCCAGCAGTTGGTCATCGGGGTCTTACGAGCAGTACTTC | CASSWSSGSYEQYF
TRBJ2-1 | TRBV5-1 | - | - | TGCGCCAGCAGCCCCCGGACTACACGGGAGGAGCAGTTCTTC | CASSPRTTREEQFF
TRBJ2-5 | TRBV6-2/TRBV6-3 | TRBD2 | - | TGTGCCAGCAGTCAAGGACTAGCGGGGCCGGAGACCCAGTACTTC | CASSQGLAGPETQYF
TRBJ1-5 | TRBV6-2/TRBV6-3 | TRBD1 | once | TGTGCCAGCAGTGAGACAGGGGTGCCTAATCAGCCCCAGCATTTT | CASSETGVPNQPQHF
TRBJ2-6 | TRBV3-1/TRBV3-2 | TRBD2 | once | TGTGCCAGCAGCCAAGTGACTAGCTATAGCTCTGGGGCCAACGTCCTGACTTTC | CASSQVTSYSSGANVLTF
TRBJ1-4 | TRBV25-1 | - | - | TGTGCCAGCAGTGAATCCCGGTCCCGAGAGAATGAAAAACTGTTTTTT | CASSESRSRENEKLFF
TRBJ2-1 | TRBV19 | - | - | TGTGCCAGTAGTATCCGGGGAAGCTCCTACAATGAGCAGTTCTTC | CASSIRGSSYNEQFF
TRBJ1-1 | TRBV28 | - | - | TGTGCCAGCAGTTTGGGACGGGGGGCTTTCTTT | CASSLGRGAFF
TRBJ1-2 | TRBV6-5 | TRBD1 | - | TGTGCCAGCAGTTACCGACAGGGGGTCGATAACTATGGCTACACCTTC | CASSYRQGVDNYGYTF
TRBJ1-3 | TRBV9 | - | - | TGTGCCAGCAGCGTAGGAGGGTTTGGAAACACCATATATTTT | CASSVGGFGNTIYF
TRBJ2-4 | TRBV2 | - | - | TGTGCCAGCAGTACCGGGACGGTCTTCAACATTCAGTACTTC | CASSTGTVFNIQYF
TRBJ1-1 | TRBV30 | TRBD1 | - | TGTGCCTGGACAGGGACAGGTTGGACTGAAGCTTTCTTT | CAWTGTGWTEAFF
TRBJ2-7 | TRBV7-6 | - | - | TGTGCCAGCAGCTTAGGCGGCGATAGCGGCTACGAGCAGTACTTC | CASSLGGDSGYEQYF
TRBJ2-5 | TRBV20-1 | - | once | TGCAGTGCTAGAGACGGGACCTCTAAGTACTTC | CSARDGTSKYF
TRBJ1-6 | TRBV7-8 | - | - | TGTGCCAGCAGCCTACAAGGGCAGGGCACGCTAGGACCCCTCCACTTT | CASSLQGQGTLGPLHF
TRBJ2-3 | TRBV3-1/TRBV3-2 | TRBD2 | - | TGTGCCAGCAGCCACGCCGGGACTAGTGGGGGGGACTCACTCACAGATACGCAGTATTTT | CASSHAGTSGGDSLTDTQYF